This TCR beta chain comes out of a study of T-cell memory formation after mild COVID-19. MiXCR, applied by TCRdb to the 5' RACE reads, yields one record per CDR3 protein. The table includes 400,000 to 500,000 distinct CDR3 sequences, more than 15% detected once. Trimming took 4 bases from V and 6 from J; bases not matched to a gene: 6. This CDR3 is 14 amino acids long. CDR1 and CDR2 from the germline V gene are LNHDA and SQIVND (reference sequence). This clonotype was detected a few times. This TCR came from a man aged 18 to 35 who had mild COVID-19 (a few samples of this study predate the infection). Cell type and time point are not known. The chain carries TRBV19 and TRBJ1-5; 7 nucleotides align to TRBD1. Sequencing was carried out using PBMCs or a T cell subset sorted from them (not recorded which). Here the CDR3 reads CASSKLGGGQPQHF. The CDR3 bases are TGTGCCAGTAGTAAGCTAGGGGGCGGTCAGCCCCAGCATTTT.